These 26 T cell receptor beta chains share one sample of origin, sequenced in a study of CD8 T cells in ankylosing spondylitis. MiXCR, run by TCRdb on the 5' RACE reads, gives a single entry per CDR3 protein. This table holds about 240,000 distinct CDR3 sequences, around 9.2% found once. The sample comprised blood, either unsorted or a sorted T cell fraction (not recorded which). These receptors came from a male donor with ankylosing spondylitis or in good health (not recorded which).

This clonotype has a count of ten or more. The chain is built from TRBV5-1 and TRBJ2-7; D possibly corresponds to TRBD2 (6 bases). CDR3 length: 16 residues. The V end lost 0 bases, the J end lost 3 bases, and 16 bases lay between the germline ends. The germline V gene has CDR1 SGHRS and CDR2 YFSETQ. The CDR3 spells CASSLVPGGGSYEQYF. CDR3 DNA: TGCGCCAGCAGCTTGGTGCCAGGTGGGGGGAGCTACGAGCAGTACTTC.

This clonotype was detected ten times or more. The chain links TRBV7-2 to TRBJ2-3, with 10 bases that match TRBD1. From germline, CDR1 is SGHTA and CDR2 FQGNSA. The CDR3 loop spans 15 amino acids. The V gene end was trimmed by 3 bases and the J gene end by 7 bases; junction bases not matched to a gene: 7. The CDR3 spells CASSLTGGAGNTQYF. DNA of the CDR3: TGTGCCAGCAGCTTGACAGGGGGCGCGGGTAATACGCAGTATTTT.

This clonotype was counted many times. The chain carries TRBV6-5 and TRBJ1-1, with D unclear. V lost 4 bases, J lost 2 bases, and 8 bases lay in between. There are 13 residues in the CDR3. Germline CDR1 reads MNHEY; CDR2 reads SVGAGI. The CDR3 here is CASSSHSNTEAFF. The CDR3 region has the DNA TGTGCCAGCAGTTCTCACAGTAACACTGAAGCTTTCTTT.

This clonotype has a handful of counts. This chain uses TRBV18 with TRBJ2-7, with D perhaps TRBD1 (6 bases). Germline-derived CDR1 and CDR2 are KGHSH and LQKENI. The CDR3 has 15 residues. Deletions cut 4 bases from V and 3 bases from J, with 16 bases between. The DNA of the CDR3 is TGTGCCAGCTCACACGCGACCACAGGGAACTACGAGCAGTACTTC. The encoded protein is CASSHATTGNYEQYF.

This clonotype was seen at least ten times. This chain uses TRBV12-3 or TRBV12-4 with TRBJ1-2; TRBD1 matches 7 bases. The CDR3 extends over 11 amino acids. The trim removed 7 bases at V and 12 bases at J, leaving 8 bases unmatched. The CDR3 DNA follows: TGTGCCAGCATTGGAACAGGGGATCACACCTTC. Protein: CASIGTGDHTF.

This clonotype was seen only a few times. V usage is TRBV7-3 and J usage is TRBJ2-7, with a weak D call TRBD2 (6 bases). The CDR3 sequence is 13 residues long. CDR1 and CDR2 from the germline V gene are SGHTA and FQGTGA. The V end lost 2 bases, the J end lost 5 bases, and 10 bases lay between the germline ends. The CDR3 is CASSLVEGNEQYF. CDR3 coding DNA: TGTGCCAGCAGCTTAGTGGAGGGAAACGAGCAGTACTTC.

This clonotype was seen ten or more times. The chain joins TRBV5-1 to TRBJ1-1; 9 nucleotides align to TRBD1. V lost 4 bases, J lost 1 base, and 5 bases stayed unmatched. The CDR3 consists of 15 residues. Germline values: CDR1 SGHRS, CDR2 YFSETQ. CDR3 nucleotide sequence: TGCGCCAGCAGCCCGGGGACAGGGACGAACACTGAAGCTTTCTTT. Protein sequence: CASSPGTGTNTEAFF.

This clonotype showed up many times. The V and J genes are TRBV4-3 and TRBJ2-3; D call uncertain. The CDR3 is made up of 13 amino acids. V was trimmed by 0 bases and J by 4 bases, leaving 5 bases between them. The V gene's germline CDR1 is LGHNA and CDR2 YSLEER. The CDR3 spells CASSQERADTQYF. In DNA form, the CDR3 reads TGCGCCAGCAGCCAAGAGAGAGCAGATACGCAGTATTTT.

This clonotype was counted many times. The V gene is TRBV29-1, the J gene TRBJ2-1; tentative D call: TRBD1 (5 bases). V lost 7 bases and J lost 5, with 12 bases in between. Germline CDR1 is SQVTM and CDR2 is ANQGSEA. The CDR3 covers 12 residues. The CDR3 here is CSARTRHNEQFF. CDR3 coding DNA: TGCAGCGCCCGGACACGGCACAATGAGCAGTTCTTC.

This clonotype has ten or more counts. The V and J genes are TRBV29-1 and TRBJ1-5, with 7 bases aligning to TRBD1. The V gene's germline CDR1 is SQVTM and CDR2 ANQGSEA. The CDR3 length is 13 residues. The V and J ends lost 4 bases and 6 bases, in that order; junction bases with no gene match: 6. Written as DNA, the CDR3 is TGCAGCGTTGGACAGGGACGGGGTCAGCCCCAGCATTTT. Its translation is CSVGQGRGQPQHF.

This clonotype has more than one count but fewer than ten. V usage is TRBV12-5 and J usage is TRBJ2-7; a possible D gene is TRBD2 (7 bases). The CDR3 extends over 16 amino acids. Deletions cut 2 bases from V and 4 bases from J, with 18 bases between. Germline-derived CDR1 and CDR2 are LGHNT and FRNRAP. The chain's CDR3 is CASGLSTGEGGYEQYF. The CDR3 DNA is TGTGCTAGTGGTTTGAGTACGGGAGAGGGGGGGTACGAGCAGTACTTC.

This clonotype was seen at least ten times. CDR3 nucleotide sequence: TGTGCCAGCAGCCAAGAGTGGGGGACTAGAAACATTCAGTACTTC. Translation: CASSQEWGTRNIQYF. The rearrangement uses TRBV3-1 and TRBJ2-4; 8 positions match TRBD2. V shed 0 bases, J shed 6 bases, and the junction held 4 bases outside the gene matches. The germline gives CDR1 LGHDT, CDR2 YNNKEL (reference sequence). The CDR3 runs to 15 residues.

There are many counts of this clonotype. The chain carries TRBV5-1 and TRBJ2-3; D is unresolved. From germline, CDR1 is SGHRS and CDR2 YFSETQ. CDR3 length: 12 amino acids. Trimming removed 1 base from V and 4 bases from J, with 4 bases in between. CDR3 loop: CASSLPSDTQYF. CDR3 nucleotide sequence: TGCGCCAGCAGCTTGCCGTCAGATACGCAGTATTTT.

This clonotype was counted ten times or more. The chain has TRBV20-1 and TRBJ2-3, with 8 positions matching TRBD2. The V gene's germline CDR1 is DFQATT and CDR2 SNEGSKA (reference sequence). The CDR3 runs 15 residues. V was clipped by 1 base and J by 0 bases; unmatched bases: 3. For the CDR3, the DNA is TGCAGTGCTAGAGTGTCTAGCGGGAGCACAGATACGCAGTATTTT. It yields the protein CSARVSSGSTDTQYF.

This clonotype was picked up many times. The gene calls are TRBV7-8 and TRBJ1-6, with 7 bases that match TRBD1. V gave up 3 bases and J gave up 4 bases; unmatched junction bases: 3. This CDR3 has 15 residues. Germline-derived CDR1 and CDR2 are SGHVS and FQNEAQ. The CDR3 reads CASSFETGYNSPLHF. In DNA form, the CDR3 reads TGTGCCAGCAGCTTCGAGACAGGGTATAATTCACCCCTCCACTTT.

The chain carries TRBV23-1 and TRBJ2-1; no clear D. TRBV23-1 is annotated as an ORF whose role is uncertain. The CDR3 consists of 8 residues. V lost 6 bases, J lost 10 bases, and 1 base lay in between. The CDR3 DNA reads TGCGCCAGCAGGGAGCAGTTCTTC. Protein: CASREQFF.

This clonotype was detected ten times or more. V is TRBV29-1 and J is TRBJ2-3; 8 nucleotides align to TRBD2. The CDR3 is 13 residues long. V gave up 6 bases and J gave up 2 bases; unmatched junction bases: 4. Germline CDR1 is SQVTM and CDR2 is ANQGSEA. This CDR3 is CSVGTRFTDTQYF. The CDR3 nucleotides read TGCAGCGTGGGGACTAGATTCACAGATACGCAGTATTTT.

This clonotype was detected many times. V gene TRBV7-9 combines with J gene TRBJ1-1, with a weak D call TRBD1 (5 bases). V was trimmed by 4 bases and J by 10 bases, leaving 13 bases between them. The germline V gene encodes CDR1 SEHNR and CDR2 FQNEAQ (reference sequence). CDR3 length equals 12 residues. The DNA of the CDR3 is TGTGCCAGCAGCTCCGATGGGGCCCCAGCTTTCTTT. This encodes CASSSDGAPAFF. Variable domain in full (rest from reference TRBV7-9 and TRBJ1-1): DTGVSQNPRHKITKRGQNVTFRCDPISEHNRLYWYRQTLGQGPEFLTYFQNEAQLEKSRLLSDRFSAERPKGSFSTLEIQRTEQGDSAMYLCASSSDGAPAFFGQGTRLTVV.

This clonotype was observed many times. The rearrangement uses TRBV20-1 and TRBJ1-1, with a tentative D call TRBD1 (6 bases). The CDR3 totals 13 residues. Germline loops: CDR1 DFQATT, CDR2 SNEGSKA (reference sequence). Trimming shortened V by 6 bases and J by 3 bases, and 14 bases separated the two germline ends. The CDR3 sequence: CSAPTGTDTEAFF. In DNA form, the CDR3 reads TGCAGTGCCCCAACAGGGACGGACACTGAAGCTTTCTTT.

The chain recombines TRBV6-2 or TRBV6-3 with TRBJ1-3; no clear D. This CDR3 has 13 amino acids. Trimming removed 8 bases from V and 0 bases from J, with 8 bases in between. Germline-derived CDR1 and CDR2 are MNHEY and SVGEGT. The CDR3 sequence is CASSQISGNTIYF. CDR3 sequence (DNA): TGTGCCAGCTCCCAGATCTCTGGAAACACCATATATTTT.

This clonotype appeared many times. For the CDR3, the DNA is TGTGCCAGCAGCCCTAGGGAGGGGTGGGCTTTCTTT. This encodes CASSPREGWAFF. J is TRBJ1-1 and V is TRBV11-2; weak D call: TRBD1 (5 bases). V was cut by 5 bases and J by 11 bases, with 15 bases left in between. CDR1 and CDR2 (germline): SGHAT, FQNNGV. The CDR3 consists of 12 residues.

Worth noting for this clonotype: The junction shows a germline mismatch at one end, possibly a read error. This chain connects TRBV12-3 or TRBV12-4 to TRBJ2-2; D possibly corresponds to TRBD1 (5 bases). The CDR3 has 14 residues. The CDR3, as DNA: TGTACCAGCAGCCCCACAGGGAACACCGGGGAGCTGTTTTTT. Its protein is CTSSPTGNTGELFF.

This clonotype was counted at least ten times. This rearrangement joins TRBV12-5 to TRBJ1-6; D may be TRBD1 (5 bases). V lost 6 bases to trimming and J lost 5 bases, with 11 bases between them. This CDR3 is built from 14 residues. The germline V gene has CDR1 LGHNT and CDR2 FRNRAP. The CDR3 protein is CASGPGTDNSPLHF. In DNA, the CDR3 is TGTGCTAGTGGCCCCGGGACCGATAATTCACCCCTCCACTTT.

This clonotype has at least ten counts. V and J are TRBV11-2 and TRBJ1-3; tentatively, D is TRBD1 (6 bases). V was cut by 8 bases and J by 1 base, with 18 bases left in between. The CDR3 runs 16 residues. CDR1 is SGHAT and CDR2 is FQNNGV in the germline V gene. This CDR3 is CASSVPRGLSGNTIYF. The CDR3 DNA sequence: TGTGCCAGCTCCGTCCCCAGGGGTCTTTCTGGAAACACCATATATTTT.

The CDR3 sequence is CASSRSGRNTEAFF. Written as DNA, the CDR3 is TGCGCCAGCAGTCGGTCGGGGAGGAACACTGAAGCTTTCTTT. The V and J genes are TRBV5-1 and TRBJ1-1; D is undetermined. CDR1 SGHRS and CDR2 YFSETQ come from the germline V gene. This CDR3 has 14 amino acids. The V and J ends lost 5 bases and 1 base respectively, with 12 bases between them.

The table lists this clonotype with many counts. This rearrangement joins TRBV9 to TRBJ2-5; the D gene is possibly TRBD1 (6 bases). The CDR3 contains 15 residues. V was clipped by 0 bases and J by 3 bases, with 12 bases between them. Germline V gene lookup returns CDR1 SGDLS and CDR2 YYNGEE. CDR3 loop: CASSVAAGEKETQYF. CDR3 DNA: TGTGCCAGCAGCGTAGCGGCAGGGGAGAAAGAGACCCAGTACTTC.